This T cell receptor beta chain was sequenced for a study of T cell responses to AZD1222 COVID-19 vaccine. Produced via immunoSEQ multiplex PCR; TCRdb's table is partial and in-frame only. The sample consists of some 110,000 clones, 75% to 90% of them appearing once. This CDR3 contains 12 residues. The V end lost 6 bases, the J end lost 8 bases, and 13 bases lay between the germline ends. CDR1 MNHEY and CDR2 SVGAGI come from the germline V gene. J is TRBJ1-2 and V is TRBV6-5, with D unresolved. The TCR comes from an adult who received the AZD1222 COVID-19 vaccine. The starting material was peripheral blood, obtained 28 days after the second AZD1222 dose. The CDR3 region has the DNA TGTGCCAGCAGCCACGGTGCTATGGGCTACACCTTC. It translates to CASSHGAMGYTF.